These T cell receptor beta chains were read from a single sample in a study of neoadjuvant anti-PD-1 for oral cavity cancer. Data came from immunoSEQ multiplex PCR; TCRdb stores just in-frame clones and leaves some out. The table lists some 71,000 clones, around 80% of them singletons. This specimen consisted of PBMCs, obtained before nivolumab (anti-PD-1) treatment. The receptor set was obtained from a person aged 35 to 85 with oral cavity squamous cell carcinoma. Each CDR3 is given with its conserved first and last residue. A D gene is named only where the DNA matches it firmly. The size of a clone is reported for some rows only, either as once, few or many, or as a class for expanded clones.

size,D,V,J,DNA,CDR3
.,TRBD1,TRBV28,TRBJ1-5,TGTGCCAGCAGCATGACAGGGTTTCAGCCCCAGCATTTT,CASSMTGFQPQHF
.,.,TRBV7-9,TRBJ1-1,TGTGCCAGCAGCAAGACCCGGACACGCGCAACTGAAGCTTTCTTT,CASSKTRTRATEAFF
.,TRBD1,TRBV7-9,TRBJ1-4,TGTGCCAGCAGCTTAGGGACAGGCTTAATTACTGAAAAACTGTTTTTT,CASSLGTGLITEKLFF
.,TRBD2,TRBV7-7,TRBJ2-7,TGTGCCAGCGGGGGGACTAGCGAAACCTACGAGCAGTACTTC,CASGGTSETYEQYF
.,TRBD2,TRBV5-1,TRBJ2-1,TGCGCCAGCAGCAGGACACTAGCGGGAGAGGATGAGCAGTTCTTC,CASSRTLAGEDEQFF
.,.,TRBV19,TRBJ1-5,TGTGCCAGTAGTATAGGGGCTGACCCCAATCAGCCCCAGCATTTT,CASSIGADPNQPQHF
once,TRBD1,TRBV4-1,TRBJ2-5,TGCGCCAGCAGCCAAGATCCGGTTTTTAGGACAGGGAACCCTCTGGAGACCCAGTACTTC,CASSQDPVFRTGNPLETQYF
.,.,TRBV25-1,TRBJ2-1,TGTGCCAGCAGTGATTATTGGGAATACAATGAGCAGTTCTTC,CASSDYWEYNEQFF
.,TRBD1,TRBV6-1,TRBJ1-2,TGTGCCAGCAGGGGACAGGGAGGTAACTATGGCTACACCTTC,CASRGQGGNYGYTF
.,.,TRBV19,TRBJ1-5,TGTGCCAGTGCCCTTTACAAGGGACTGGACAATCAGCCCCAGCATTTT,CASALYKGLDNQPQHF
.,TRBD1,TRBV9,TRBJ2-5,TGTGCCAGCAGCGTGGACAGGGGGGAAGTGGCCCAGTACTTC,CASSVDRGEVAQYF
.,.,TRBV6-1,TRBJ2-1,TGTGCCAGCAGTGCAAAGGCAGGTAGGCAGTTCTTC,CASSAKAGRQFF
.,TRBD2,TRBV5-1,TRBJ2-5,TGCGCCAGCAGCTTCTTAGCGGGGCAAGAGACCCAGTACTTC,CASSFLAGQETQYF
.,.,TRBV4-2,TRBJ1-2,TGTGCCAGCAGCCAGGACGCAGCTAACTATGGCTACACCTTC,CASSQDAANYGYTF
.,.,TRBV5-4,TRBJ2-3,TGTGCCAGCAACCCGCGAGGGCGAGGAGATACGCAGTATTTT,CASNPRGRGDTQYF
.,.,TRBV7-9,TRBJ1-1,TGTGCCAGCACCTTGCAGGATAGTACCACTGAAGCTTTCTTT,CASTLQDSTTEAFF
once,TRBD1,TRBV5-1,TRBJ2-7,TGCGCCAGCAGCGGGGACAGCGAGCAGTACTTC,CASSGDSEQYF
.,TRBD2,TRBV6-6,TRBJ2-7,TGTGCCAGCACTACGCGGGAGGGTACCTACGAGCAGTACTTC,CASTTREGTYEQYF
.,.,TRBV2,TRBJ2-7,TGTGCCAGCAGTTACGGACATTTTGGTAGGCCTAGCCTAGTAAACTACGAGCAGTACTTC,CASSYGHFGRPSLVNYEQYF
.,.,TRBV7-2,TRBJ1-3,TGTGCCAGCAGCCTTGGACACTACTCTGGAAACACCATATATTTT,CASSLGHYSGNTIYF
.,.,TRBV28,TRBJ2-7,TGTGCCAGCAGTTTGGGGGATCTTAACTCCTACGAGCAGTACTTC,CASSLGDLNSYEQYF
.,TRBD2,TRBV5-1,TRBJ2-7,TGCGCCAGCAGGGCGGGAGTCGCCTACGAGCAGTACTTC,CASRAGVAYEQYF
.,TRBD1,TRBV2,TRBJ1-3,TGTGCCAGCAGTGAAGGGACAGGGAACTCTGGAAACACCATATATTTT,CASSEGTGNSGNTIYF